This paragraph reports one T cell receptor beta chain. The antigen this receptor binds is unknown. Per-base qualities were not stored, and no clone one base away is much larger. The entry originates in a study of blood T cells in healthy people across ages (dated by TCRdb to 2013 to 2016). About the full investigation: In model experiments, roughly one uniquely barcoded TCR beta cDNA molecule per two T cells was captured by template switching. To track age-related changes in TCR beta repertoire diversity, the study relied on deep sequencing normalized with unique cDNA molecular identifiers. Four age groups were formed from the donors: young (average approximately 15 years), middle-aged (approximately 39), aged (roughly 56) and long-lived (more than 75). Donors of different ages were randomly distributed across sequencing lanes to avoid experimental bias. The study analyzed two additional independent replicas of 1 million unique cDNA reads from the same blood draw for two donors, one aged 18 to 30 and one aged 80 or older.

The CDR3, from cysteine to phenylalanine, totals 15 residues. Left in the record is the CDR3 DNA by itself, 45 bases read in frame from the first base. V is shortened by 6 bases, J by 5 bases, and the region joining them spans 20 bases. The research as a whole found: Because profiling used bulk unsorted PBMCs, naive and antigen-experienced compartments could not be compared conclusively. Donor CMV infection status was unknown, potentially confounding age-related changes in expanded clonotypes. Compared with the aged group, more naive CD4+ T cells, fewer expanded clones and increased TCR diversity were shown by the long-lived group, suggesting age selection. Estimates of total diversity based on one million sequenced T cells were regarded as lower bounds and as underestimates. Observed TCR beta diversity per million T cells fell roughly linearly with age, and a significant reduction was already apparent by age about 43. Observed TCR beta diversity correlated strongly with the percentage of naive T cells measured by flow cytometry.

The roughly 39 donors, aged about 6 to 95 years, were systemically healthy Caucasian individuals from Russia. Each donor gave 8 to 10 milliliters of peripheral blood, drawn into EDTA-treated Vacutainer tubes. Ficoll-Paque density-gradient centrifugation was used to isolate PBMCs, with at least 7 million obtained per sample. Trizol reagent was used to extract total RNA from PBMCs, with at least 5 micrograms per sample. Naive CD45RAhigh/CD27high T cell percentages were measured by flow cytometry on a PBMC aliquot from every donor. The library was made by 5' RACE. Sequencer: Illumina HiSeq 2500. A second roughly 7 to 12 cycle PCR used a sample-barcoded 5' primer and a J-beta primer mix. A template-switch 5' adaptor carrying 12 random nucleotides introduced a unique molecular identifier onto each TCR beta cDNA molecule. Each sample yielded at least 3 million CDR3-containing paired-end reads. First-strand cDNA was synthesized from all RNA with the Mint cDNA synthesis kit, primed by a TRBC-specific oligonucleotide. Following uracil-DNA glycosylase treatment, all cDNA underwent a first 18-cycle PCR with the universal primers M1SS and BC2_uni_R. Per the authors' processing: Each sample was normalized by randomly selecting 1 million high-quality reads, each carrying a distinct molecular identifier. Instead of being binned into consensus sequences, reads with shared molecular identifiers were discarded. MiTCR, run with a Q25 quality threshold and the strictest error-elimination algorithm, handled CDR3 identification, clonotype clustering and error correction. A nonparametric unseen species model with Euler transformation was used to estimate a lower bound on total TCR beta diversity. The public reads were reanalyzed by TCRdb: fastp trimming at Q25, MiXCR alignment, in-frame beta chains only. Every CDR3 protein is listed once, alongside the most common genes and DNA of its rows. Here the V and J calls rest on TCRdb's processing, not on the authors' analysis. Counted in this sample were roughly 830,000 distinct CDR3 sequences; 60% to 80% of them appeared once. The ten biggest clones cover about 30% of the sample.

This receptor was taken from a man younger than 40 in good health. The sequence is built from TRBV12-3 or TRBV12-4 and TRBJ2-7, with the D gene uncertain. Sequenced material: blood. The encoded CDR3 is CASRPTVTAFHEQYF. The DNA sequence reads TGTGCCAGCAGACCCACCGTGACCGCCTTCCACGAGCAGTACTTC.